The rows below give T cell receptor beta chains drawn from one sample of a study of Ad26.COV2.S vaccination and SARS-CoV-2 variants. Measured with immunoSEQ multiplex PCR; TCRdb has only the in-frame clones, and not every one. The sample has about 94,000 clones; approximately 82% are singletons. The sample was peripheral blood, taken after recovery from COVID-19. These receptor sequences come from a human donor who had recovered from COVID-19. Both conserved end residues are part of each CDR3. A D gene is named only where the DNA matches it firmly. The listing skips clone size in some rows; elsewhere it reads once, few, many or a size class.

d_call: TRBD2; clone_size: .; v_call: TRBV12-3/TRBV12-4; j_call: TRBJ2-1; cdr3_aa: CADEASGTIEQFF; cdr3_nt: TGTGCCGACGAGGCTAGCGGGACTATTGAGCAGTTCTTC
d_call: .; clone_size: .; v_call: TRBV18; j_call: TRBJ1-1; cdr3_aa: CASSPLGGGDTEAFF; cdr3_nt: TGTGCCAGCTCACCCCTGGGAGGAGGGGACACTGAAGCTTTCTTT
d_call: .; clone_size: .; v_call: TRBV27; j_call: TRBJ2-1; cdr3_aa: CASSLVRVPGTGNEQFF; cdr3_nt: TGTGCCAGCAGTTTGGTTCGTGTCCCCGGGACTGGTAATGAGCAGTTCTTC
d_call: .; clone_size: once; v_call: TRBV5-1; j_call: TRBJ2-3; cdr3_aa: CASSVTGWVDTQYF; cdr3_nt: TGCGCCAGCAGCGTTACAGGTTGGGTAGATACGCAGTATTTT
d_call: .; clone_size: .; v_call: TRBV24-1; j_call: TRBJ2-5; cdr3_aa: CATSLGARVQETQYF; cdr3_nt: TGTGCCACCAGTCTAGGGGCAAGAGTCCAAGAGACCCAGTACTTC
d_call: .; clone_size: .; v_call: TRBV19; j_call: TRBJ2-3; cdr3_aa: CASRQSGDTQYF; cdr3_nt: TGTGCCAGTAGGCAATCGGGCGATACGCAGTATTTT
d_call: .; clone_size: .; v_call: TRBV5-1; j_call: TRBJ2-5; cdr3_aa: CASSRGSGETQYF; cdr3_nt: TGCGCCAGCAGTAGGGGGAGCGGGGAGACCCAGTACTTC
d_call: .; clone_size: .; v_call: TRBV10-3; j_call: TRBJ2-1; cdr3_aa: CAISESTYNEQFF; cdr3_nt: TGTGCCATCAGTGAGTCTACCTACAATGAGCAGTTCTTC
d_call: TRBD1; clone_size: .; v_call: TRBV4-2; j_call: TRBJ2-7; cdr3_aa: CASSQEALWRDRGAYEQYF; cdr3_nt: TGTGCCAGCAGCCAAGAGGCGCTGTGGCGGGACAGGGGGGCCTACGAGCAGTACTTC
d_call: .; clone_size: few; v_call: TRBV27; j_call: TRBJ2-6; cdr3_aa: CASSLVPLQGGANVLTF; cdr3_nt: TGTGCCAGCAGTTTAGTCCCCCTCCAAGGGGGGGCCAACGTCCTGACTTTC
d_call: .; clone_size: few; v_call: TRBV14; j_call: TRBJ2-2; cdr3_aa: CASSPYLTGELFF; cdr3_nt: TGTGCCAGCAGCCCTTACCTTACCGGGGAGCTGTTTTTT
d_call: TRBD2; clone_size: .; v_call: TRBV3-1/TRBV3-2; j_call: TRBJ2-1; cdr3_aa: CASSPGRASYNEQFF; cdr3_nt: TGTGCCAGCAGCCCAGGGAGGGCTTCCTACAATGAGCAGTTCTTC
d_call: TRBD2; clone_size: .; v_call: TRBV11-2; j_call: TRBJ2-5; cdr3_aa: CASSRPLAGGSETQYF; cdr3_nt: TGTGCCAGCAGCCGACCACTAGCGGGGGGAAGCGAGACCCAGTACTTC
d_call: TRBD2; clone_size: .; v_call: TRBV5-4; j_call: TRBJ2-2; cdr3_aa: CASSALAGGPSRELFF; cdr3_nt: TGTGCCAGCAGCGCGTTAGCGGGAGGGCCCTCCCGGGAGCTGTTTTTT
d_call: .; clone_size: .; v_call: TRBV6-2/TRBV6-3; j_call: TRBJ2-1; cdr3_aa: CASSPQAWGEQFF; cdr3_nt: TGTGCCAGCAGCCCCCAAGCGTGGGGTGAGCAGTTCTTC
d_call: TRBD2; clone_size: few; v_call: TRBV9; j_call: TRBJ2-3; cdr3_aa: CASSGQGLGRDTQYF; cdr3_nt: TGTGCCAGCAGCGGCCAGGGACTAGGCCGGGATACGCAGTATTTT
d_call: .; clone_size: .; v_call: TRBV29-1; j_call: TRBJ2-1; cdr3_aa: CSVGGIKPYNEQFF; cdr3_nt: TGCAGCGTTGGAGGTATTAAGCCCTACAATGAGCAGTTCTTC
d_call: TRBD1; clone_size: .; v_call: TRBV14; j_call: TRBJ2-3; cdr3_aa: CASSHRTGGIDTQYF; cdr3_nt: TGTGCCAGCAGCCACCGCACAGGGGGTATAGATACGCAGTATTTT
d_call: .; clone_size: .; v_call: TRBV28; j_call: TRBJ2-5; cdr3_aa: CASSLGQGQETDYF; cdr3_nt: TGTGCCAGCAGTTTAGGTCAGGGCCAGGAGACCGACTACTTC
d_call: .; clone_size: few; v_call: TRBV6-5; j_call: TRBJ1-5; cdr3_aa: CASRPDRSNQPQHF; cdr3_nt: TGTGCCAGCAGACCCGACAGGAGCAATCAGCCCCAGCATTTT
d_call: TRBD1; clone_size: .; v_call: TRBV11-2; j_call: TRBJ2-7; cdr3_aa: CASSLGTGPRYEQYF; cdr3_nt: TGTGCCAGCAGCTTGGGGACAGGCCCAAGATACGAGCAGTACTTC
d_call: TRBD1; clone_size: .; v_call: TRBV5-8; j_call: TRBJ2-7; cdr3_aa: CASSLGAGGWTYEQYF; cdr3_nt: TGTGCCAGCAGCTTGGGGGCAGGGGGATGGACCTACGAGCAGTACTTC
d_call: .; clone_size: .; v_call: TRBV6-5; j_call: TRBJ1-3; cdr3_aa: CASSYSRPSSGNTIYF; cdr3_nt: TGTGCCAGCAGTTACTCGAGACCATCCTCTGGAAACACCATATATTTT
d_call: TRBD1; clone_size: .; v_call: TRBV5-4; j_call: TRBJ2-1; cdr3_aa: CASSPGTVPNNEQFF; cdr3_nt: TGTGCCAGCAGCCCCGGGACAGTCCCAAACAATGAGCAGTTCTTC
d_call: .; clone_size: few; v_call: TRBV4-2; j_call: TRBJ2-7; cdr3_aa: CASTERGSSYEQYF; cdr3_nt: TGTGCCAGCACGGAGAGGGGGAGCTCCTACGAGCAGTACTTC
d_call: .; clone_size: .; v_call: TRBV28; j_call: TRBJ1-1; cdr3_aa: CASSFSQNTEAFF; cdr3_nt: TGTGCCAGCAGTTTCTCCCAGAACACTGAAGCTTTCTTT
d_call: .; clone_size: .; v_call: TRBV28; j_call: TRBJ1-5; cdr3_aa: CASSWQPQHF; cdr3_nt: TGTGCCAGCAGTTGGCAGCCCCAGCATTTT
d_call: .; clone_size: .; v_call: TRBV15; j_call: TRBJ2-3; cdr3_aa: CATSRDLAGTQYF; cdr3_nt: TGTGCCACCAGCAGAGATCTCGCCGGTACGCAGTATTTT
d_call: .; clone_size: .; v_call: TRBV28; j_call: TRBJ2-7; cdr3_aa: CASSDVWVSTYEQYF; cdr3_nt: TGTGCCAGCAGTGACGTGTGGGTATCCACCTACGAGCAGTACTTC
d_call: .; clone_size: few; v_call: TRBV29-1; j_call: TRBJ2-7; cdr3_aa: CSVEVLGEEQYF; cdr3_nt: TGCAGCGTTGAAGTCCTGGGGGAAGAGCAGTACTTC
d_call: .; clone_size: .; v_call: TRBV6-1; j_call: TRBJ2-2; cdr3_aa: CASSGTPGTITGELFF; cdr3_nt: TGTGCCAGCAGTGGGACCCCCGGGACAATCACCGGGGAGCTGTTTTTT
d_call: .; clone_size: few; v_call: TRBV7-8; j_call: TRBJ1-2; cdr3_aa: CASSSRSSNYGYTF; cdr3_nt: TGTGCCAGCAGCTCCCGGAGTTCTAACTATGGCTACACCTTC
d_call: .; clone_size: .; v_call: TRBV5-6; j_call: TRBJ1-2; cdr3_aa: CASSNRVWNYGYTF; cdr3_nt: TGTGCCAGCAGCAATAGGGTGTGGAACTATGGCTACACCTTC
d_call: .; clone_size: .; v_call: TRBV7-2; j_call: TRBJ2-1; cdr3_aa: CASTPPGEFYNEQFF; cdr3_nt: TGTGCCAGCACCCCCCCAGGGGAGTTTTACAATGAGCAGTTCTTC